This T cell receptor (beta chain) comes out of a study of T cells in Graves' hyperthyroidism and ophthalmopathy. The germline gives CDR1 MNHEY, CDR2 SVGAGI. This CDR3 spans 14 amino acids. The V gene lost 2 bases and the J gene lost 1 base, with 3 bases spanning the gap. This clonotype was seen ten or more times. The study based diagnoses on clinical symptoms, serum thyroxine and TRAb, thyroid ultrasound and orbital computed tomography. This blood was taken when hyperthyroidism was first diagnosed, before any ophthalmopathy symptoms existed. Template material for amplifying TCR beta CDR3 regions consisted of RNA transcripts. The HTBI primer set drove a first-round RT-PCR of the TCR CDR3. TCRdb reprocessed the multiplex PCR reads via MiXCR and lists one record per CDR3 protein. The sample has around 380,000 distinct CDR3 sequences, roughly 13% seen once.

This sequence originates from a man under 40 with Graves' hyperthyroidism that later progressed to Graves' ophthalmopathy. V usage is TRBV6-5 and J usage is TRBJ2-6; D ambiguous. The sample taken for sequencing was blood. This CDR3 reads CASSYRSGANVLTF. Written as DNA, the CDR3 is TGTGCCAGCAGTTACAGGTCTGGGGCCAACGTCCTGACTTTC.